This passage covers 19 T cell receptor beta chains from one sample sequenced in a study of cytomegalovirus exposure and HLA in healthy donors. PCR involved 60 Vbeta and 13 Jbeta primers. This table comes from immunoSEQ multiplex PCR, and its TCRdb copy is limited to in-frame clones, with some not included. This sample has around 270,000 clones, with about 80% found just once. Sequenced: PBMCs. These receptors were obtained from a girl aged 2-10 years in good health and CMV-seronegative.

The V and J genes are TRBV12-5 and TRBJ2-1, with TRBD2 matching 9 bases. Germline CDR1 is LGHNT and CDR2 is FRNRAP. This CDR3 comprises 15 residues. V trimming: 7 bases; J trimming: 4 bases; junction bases outside the gene matches: 8. The CDR3 loop is CASVIAGEVYNEQFF. The CDR3 coding sequence is TGTGCTAGTGTTATAGCGGGAGAGGTTTACAATGAGCAGTTCTTC.

The gene calls are TRBV10-3 and TRBJ2-7; 11 bases match TRBD2. The CDR3 sequence is 16 residues long. With V trimmed by 3 bases and J by 6 bases, 10 bases remained unmatched. The germline V gene encodes CDR1 ENHRY and CDR2 SYGVKD. CDR3 sequence (DNA): TGTGCCATCAGTGACAATAGCGGGAGGGCCCTCGGCGAGCAGTACTTC. Its translation: CAISDNSGRALGEQYF.

V and J are TRBV28 and TRBJ2-7, with TRBD1 identical over 10 bases. The J segment lost 2 bases and the V segment lost 8 bases, leaving 0 bases of the junction unmatched. CDR3 size: 12 residues. CDR1 and CDR2 (germline): MDHEN, SYDVKM. CDR3 in DNA: TGTGCCAGCGGGACAGGGGCCTACGAGCAGTACTTC. Protein product: CASGTGAYEQYF.

J is TRBJ1-1 and V is TRBV5-8, with 11 nucleotides matching TRBD1. V shed 2 bases, J shed 2 bases, and the junction held 8 bases outside the gene matches. This CDR3 is built from 17 residues. Germline CDR1 reads SGHTS; CDR2 reads YDEGEE. CDR3 protein: CASSFGQGARYNTEAFF. The CDR3 bases are TGTGCCAGCAGCTTTGGACAGGGGGCGCGATATAACACTGAAGCTTTCTTT.

The V call is TRBV7-9, the J call TRBJ1-2; 7 positions match TRBD1. The ends lost 5 bases at V and 3 bases at J; junction bases unmatched: 6. The germline gives CDR1 SEHNR, CDR2 FQNEAQ (reference sequence). CDR3 size: 14 residues. CDR3 protein: CASSIGQAYYGYTF. CDR3 coding DNA: TGTGCCAGCAGCATCGGACAGGCTTACTATGGCTACACCTTC.

V is TRBV19 and J is TRBJ1-4; weak D call: TRBD1 (6 bases). Germline V gene lookup returns CDR1 LNHDA and CDR2 SQIVND (reference sequence). V lost 3 bases and J 6 bases, leaving 20 bases between the germline ends. The CDR3 is made up of 17 amino acids. CDR3 bases: TGTGCCAGTAGTATCCCCGGGACACTTACTTGGGATGAAAAACTGTTTTTT. Its translation is CASSIPGTLTWDEKLFF.

The rearrangement uses TRBV28 and TRBJ2-7, with 9 positions matching TRBD1. V shed 1 base and J 3 bases; nucleotides not matched to a gene: 4. The CDR3 is 15 residues long. Germline CDR1 is MDHEN and CDR2 is SYDVKM. CDR3 amino acids: CASSLYRDRDYEQYF. The CDR3 DNA is TGTGCCAGCAGTTTATATCGGGACAGGGACTACGAGCAGTACTTC.

The V call is TRBV15, the J call TRBJ2-3; perhaps TRBD2 as D (6 bases). The V and J ends lost 2 bases and 0 bases respectively, with 15 bases between them. The CDR3 length is 17 residues. Germline V gene sequence: CDR1 LNHNV, CDR2 YYDKDF (reference sequence). DNA for the CDR3: TGTGCCACCAGCAGAAGGCCGGGAGAGATGAGCACAGATACGCAGTATTTT. Translated: CATSRRPGEMSTDTQYF.

The rearrangement uses TRBV5-5 and TRBJ1-3; 8 bases agree with TRBD1. This CDR3 comprises 15 residues. CDR1 is SGHKS and CDR2 is YYEKEE in the germline V gene (reference sequence). Germline trimming cut 4 bases from V and 2 bases from J; bases unmatched to any gene: 5. CDR3 in DNA: TGTGCCAGCAGCAACGGACAGGGTGCTGGAAACACCATATATTTT. Encoded protein: CASSNGQGAGNTIYF.

This chain joins TRBV6-1 and TRBJ1-5; 8 bases agree with TRBD1. CDR1 and CDR2 from the germline V gene are MNHNS and SASEGT. CDR3 length: 12 amino acids. Trimming cost V 11 bases and J 6 bases; bases outside gene matches: 6. The DNA of the CDR3 is TGTGCCGGACGGACAGGGCTTCAGCCCCAGCATTTT. As protein: CAGRTGLQPQHF.

The V gene is TRBV30, the J gene TRBJ1-3; D call uncertain. The CDR3 sequence is 17 residues long. The germline gives CDR1 GTSNPN, CDR2 SVGIG (reference sequence). With 0 bases removed from V and 0 bases from J, the gap between germline ends came to 15 bases. CDR3 loop: CAWSVWTGGSSGNTIYF. DNA of the CDR3: TGTGCCTGGAGTGTCTGGACGGGTGGGAGCTCTGGAAACACCATATATTTT.

This clone was seen only once. The chain combines TRBV4-1 with TRBJ1-6, with 9 bases lining up with TRBD1. V gave up 1 base and J gave up 6 bases; unmatched junction bases: 7. Germline-derived CDR1 and CDR2 are MGHRA and YSYEKL. This CDR3 spans 17 amino acids. CDR3 loop: CASSQVKGQGGNSPLHF. For the CDR3, the DNA is TGCGCCAGCAGCCAAGTAAAGGGACAGGGCGGTAATTCACCCCTCCACTTT.

The chain combines TRBV6-5 with TRBJ2-5, with 9 positions matching TRBD2. Germline trimming cut 5 bases from V and 1 base from J; bases unmatched to any gene: 5. Germline V gene data show CDR1 as MNHEY and CDR2 as SVGAGI. CDR3 length: 15 residues. DNA of the CDR3: TGTGCCAGCAGTCCAGCGGGAGGACTCCAAGAGACCCAGTACTTC. Amino acids: CASSPAGGLQETQYF.

The table lists this clone with a count of one. V gene TRBV7-2 combines with J gene TRBJ2-5, with 7 bases fitting TRBD2. In germline, CDR1 is SGHTA, CDR2 FQGNSA. CDR3 size: 13 residues. V lost 0 bases, J lost 11 bases, and 6 bases stayed unmatched. CDR3 DNA sequence: TGTGCCAGCAGCTTAGCGCTGGGGCGGGAGCAGTACTTC. The encoded protein is CASSLALGREQYF. Full variable domain (remainder filled in from reference TRBV7-2 and TRBJ2-5): GAGVSQSPSNKVTEKGKDVELRCDPISGHTALYWYRQSLGQGLEFLIYFQGNSAPDKSGLPSDRFSAERTGGSVSTLTIQRTQQEDSAVYLCASSLALGREQYFGPGTRLLVL.

V usage is TRBV19 and J usage is TRBJ1-6, with 8 bases lining up with TRBD1. CDR3 size: 18 residues. CDR1 and CDR2 from the germline V gene are LNHDA and SQIVND (reference sequence). Trimming cost V 1 base and J 5 bases; bases outside gene matches: 10. The CDR3 bases are TGTGCCAGTAGTATAGTCGACAGGGGATCGGCCAATAATTCACCCCTCCACTTT. Protein: CASSIVDRGSANNSPLHF.

The genes are TRBV7-2 and TRBJ1-2, with D possibly matching TRBD1 (6 bases). The CDR3 is 13 amino acids. The V gene's germline CDR1 is SGHTA and CDR2 FQGNSA. The V end was cut by 5 bases, the J end by 2 bases, with 9 bases between. For the CDR3, the DNA is TGTGCCAGCAGCGCTACAGGGAACTATGGCTACACCTTC. Translation: CASSATGNYGYTF.

The V gene is TRBV7-9, the J gene TRBJ1-1; D gene unclear. Germline loops: CDR1 SEHNR, CDR2 FQNEAQ (reference sequence). The V end lost 5 bases, the J end lost 0 bases, and 7 bases lay between the germline ends. The CDR3 sequence is 13 residues long. CDR3 coding DNA: TGTGCCAGCAGCCCAACAGTGAACACTGAAGCTTTCTTT. Translated: CASSPTVNTEAFF.

The chain has TRBV10-2 and TRBJ2-5, with TRBD2 identical over 10 bases. Germline CDR1 WSHSY, CDR2 SAAADI. The CDR3 has 18 residues. Trimming took 6 bases from V and 0 from J; bases not matched to a gene: 13. In DNA, the CDR3 is TGCGCCAGCAGAAAGGGTCTTAGCGGGAGGACTTACCAAGAGACCCAGTACTTC. This codes for CASRKGLSGRTYQETQYF.

Only a few counts were recorded for this clone. V gene TRBV7-9 combines with J gene TRBJ1-2, with 8 bases identical to TRBD1. This CDR3 is built from 18 residues. Germline V lookup: CDR1 SEHNR, CDR2 FQNEAQ (reference sequence). The V gene end was trimmed by 4 bases and the J gene end by 0 bases; junction bases not matched to a gene: 13. The CDR3 spells CASSYSDRVPYSNYGYTF. The CDR3 coding sequence is TGTGCCAGCAGCTACTCGGACAGGGTCCCTTATTCTAACTATGGCTACACCTTC.